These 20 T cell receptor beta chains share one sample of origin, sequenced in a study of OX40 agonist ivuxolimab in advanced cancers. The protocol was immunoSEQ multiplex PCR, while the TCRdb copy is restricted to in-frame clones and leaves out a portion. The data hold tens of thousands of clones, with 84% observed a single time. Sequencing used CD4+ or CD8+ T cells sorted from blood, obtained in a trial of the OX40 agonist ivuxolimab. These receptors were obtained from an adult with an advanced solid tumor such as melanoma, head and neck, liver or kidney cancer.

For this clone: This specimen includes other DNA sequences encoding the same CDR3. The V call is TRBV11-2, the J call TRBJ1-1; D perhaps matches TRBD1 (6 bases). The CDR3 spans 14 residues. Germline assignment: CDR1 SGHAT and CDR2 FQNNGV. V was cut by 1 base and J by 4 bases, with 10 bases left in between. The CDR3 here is CASSLGVGGTEAFF. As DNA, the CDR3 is TGTGCCAGCAGCTTAGGGGTAGGGGGCACTGAAGCTTTCTTT. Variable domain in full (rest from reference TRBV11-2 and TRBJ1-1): EAGVAQSPRYKIIEKRQSVAFWCNPISGHATLYWYQQILGQGPKLLIQFQNNGVVDDSQLPKDRFSAERLKGVDSTLKIQPAKLEDSAVYLCASSLGVGGTEAFFGQGTRLTVV.

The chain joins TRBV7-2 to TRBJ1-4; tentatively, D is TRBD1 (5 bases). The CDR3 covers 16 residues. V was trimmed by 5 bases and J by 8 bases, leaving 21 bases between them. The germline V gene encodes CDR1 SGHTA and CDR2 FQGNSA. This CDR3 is CASSPTAGGYDEKLFF. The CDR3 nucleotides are TGTGCCAGCAGCCCTACCGCGGGGGGGTATGACGAAAAACTGTTTTTT.

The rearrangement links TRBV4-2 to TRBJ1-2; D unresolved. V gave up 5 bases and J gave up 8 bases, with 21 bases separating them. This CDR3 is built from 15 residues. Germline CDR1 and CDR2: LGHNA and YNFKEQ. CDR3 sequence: CASSNYFLGSEGYTF. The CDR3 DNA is TGTGCCAGCAGCAACTATTTTTTGGGGTCTGAGGGCTACACCTTC.

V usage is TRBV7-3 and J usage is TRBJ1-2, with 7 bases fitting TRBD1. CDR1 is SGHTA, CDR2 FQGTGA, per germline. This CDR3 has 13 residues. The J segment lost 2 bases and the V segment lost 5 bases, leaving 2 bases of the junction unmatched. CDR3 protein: CASSPGQNYGYTF. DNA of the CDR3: TGTGCCAGCAGCCCGGGACAGAACTATGGCTACACCTTC.

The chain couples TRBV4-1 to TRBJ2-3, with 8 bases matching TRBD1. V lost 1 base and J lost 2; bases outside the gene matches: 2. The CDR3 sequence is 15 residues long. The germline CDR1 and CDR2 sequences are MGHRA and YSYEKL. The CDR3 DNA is TGCGCCAGCAGCCAAGGACAGGGGCACACAGATACGCAGTATTTT. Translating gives CASSQGQGHTDTQYF.

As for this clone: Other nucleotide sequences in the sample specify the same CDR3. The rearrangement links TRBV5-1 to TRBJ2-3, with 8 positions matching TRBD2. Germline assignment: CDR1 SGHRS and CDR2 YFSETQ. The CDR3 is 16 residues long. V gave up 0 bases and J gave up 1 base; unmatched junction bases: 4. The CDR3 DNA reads TGCGCCAGCAGCTTGGCCCCGGGGGGGGGCACAGATACGCAGTATTTT. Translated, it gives CASSLAPGGGTDTQYF. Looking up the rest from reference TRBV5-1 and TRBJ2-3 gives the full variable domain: KAGVTQTPRYLIKTRGQQVTLSCSPISGHRSVSWYQQTPGQGLQFLFEYFSETQRNKGNFPGRFSGRQFSNSRSEMNVSTLELGDSALYLCASSLAPGGGTDTQYFGPGTRLTVL.

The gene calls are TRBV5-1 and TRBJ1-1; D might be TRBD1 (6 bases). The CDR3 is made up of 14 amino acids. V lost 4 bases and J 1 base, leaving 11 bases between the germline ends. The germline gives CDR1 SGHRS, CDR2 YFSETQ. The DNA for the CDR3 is TGCGCCAGCAGCGTTGTGACAGGGAACACTGAAGCTTTCTTT. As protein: CASSVVTGNTEAFF.

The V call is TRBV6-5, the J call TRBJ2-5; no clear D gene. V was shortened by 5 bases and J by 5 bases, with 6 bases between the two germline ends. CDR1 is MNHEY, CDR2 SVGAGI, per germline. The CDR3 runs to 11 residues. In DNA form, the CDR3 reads TGTGCCAGCAGTCGTGGGGAGACCCAGTACTTC. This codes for CASSRGETQYF.

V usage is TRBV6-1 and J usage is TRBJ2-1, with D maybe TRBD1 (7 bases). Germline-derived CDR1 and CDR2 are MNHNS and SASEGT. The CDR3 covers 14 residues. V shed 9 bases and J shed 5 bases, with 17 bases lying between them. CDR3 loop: CASEQGGLNNEQFF. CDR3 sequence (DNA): TGTGCCAGTGAGCAGGGGGGCCTCAACAATGAGCAGTTCTTC.

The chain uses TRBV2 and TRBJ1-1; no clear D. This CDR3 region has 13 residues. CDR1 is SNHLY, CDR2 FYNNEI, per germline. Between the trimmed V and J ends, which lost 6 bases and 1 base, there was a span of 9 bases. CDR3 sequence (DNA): TGTGCCAGCAGCTGGACTCAGAACACTGAAGCTTTCTTT. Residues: CASSWTQNTEAFF.

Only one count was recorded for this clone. The CDR3 protein is CASSGPTGALFVLEYGYTF. The CDR3 region has the DNA TGTGCCAGCAGTGGACCGACAGGGGCTTTGTTCGTATTGGAGTATGGCTACACCTTC. V and J are TRBV6-1 and TRBJ1-2; TRBD1 aligns across 8 bases. J was trimmed by 5 bases and V by 4 bases; bases with no gene match: 21. Germline values: CDR1 MNHNS, CDR2 SASEGT. This CDR3 is built from 19 residues.

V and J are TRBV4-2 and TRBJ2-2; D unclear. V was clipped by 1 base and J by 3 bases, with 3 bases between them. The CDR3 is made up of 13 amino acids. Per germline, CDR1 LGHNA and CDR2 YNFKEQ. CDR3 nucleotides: TGTGCCAGCAGCCAAGTTCACACCGGGGAGCTGTTTTTT. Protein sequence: CASSQVHTGELFF.

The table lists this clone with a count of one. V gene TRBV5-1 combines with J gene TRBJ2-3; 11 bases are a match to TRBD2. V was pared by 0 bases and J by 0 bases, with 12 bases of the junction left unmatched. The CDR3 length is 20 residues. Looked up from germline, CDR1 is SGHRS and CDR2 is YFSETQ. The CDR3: CASSLVPSGGITSSTDTQYF. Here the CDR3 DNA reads TGCGCCAGCAGCTTGGTGCCTAGCGGGGGGATTACCTCTAGCACAGATACGCAGTATTTT.

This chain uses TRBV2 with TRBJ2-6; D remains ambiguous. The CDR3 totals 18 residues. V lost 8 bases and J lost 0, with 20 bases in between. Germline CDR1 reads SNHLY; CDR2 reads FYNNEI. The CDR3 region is CASGRERLRASGANVLTF. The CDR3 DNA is TGTGCCAGCGGACGAGAAAGGCTACGAGCCTCTGGGGCCAACGTCCTGACTTTC.

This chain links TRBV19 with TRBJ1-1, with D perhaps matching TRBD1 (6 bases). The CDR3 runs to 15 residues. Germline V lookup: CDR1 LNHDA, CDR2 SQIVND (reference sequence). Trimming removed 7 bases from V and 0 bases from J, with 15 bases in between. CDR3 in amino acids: CASTSRGQLNTEAFF. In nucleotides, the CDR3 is TGTGCCAGTACCTCCAGAGGACAGTTGAACACTGAAGCTTTCTTT.

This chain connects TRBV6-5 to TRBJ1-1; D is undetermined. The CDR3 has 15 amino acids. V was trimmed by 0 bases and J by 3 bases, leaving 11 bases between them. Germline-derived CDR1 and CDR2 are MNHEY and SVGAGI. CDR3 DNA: TGTGCCAGCAGTTACTCGGGGTTCTTGGACACTGAAGCTTTCTTT. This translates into CASSYSGFLDTEAFF.

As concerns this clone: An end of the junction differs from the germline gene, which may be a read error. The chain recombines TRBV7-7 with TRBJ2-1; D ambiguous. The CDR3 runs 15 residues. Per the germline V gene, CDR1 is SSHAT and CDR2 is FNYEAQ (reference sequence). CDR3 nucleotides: TGTGCTAGCAGCTTAACGATCAACTCCTACAATGAGCAGTTCTTC. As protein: CASSLTINSYNEQFF.

The DNA of the CDR3 is TGTGCCAGCAGACCCTCCTTCGGGCATCCCTACGAGCAGTACTTC. Translating it yields CASRPSFGHPYEQYF. The V gene is TRBV28, the J gene TRBJ2-7; D not certain. V dropped 6 bases and J dropped 2 bases, with 17 bases sitting between them. This CDR3 has 15 amino acids. The germline V gene has CDR1 MDHEN and CDR2 SYDVKM.

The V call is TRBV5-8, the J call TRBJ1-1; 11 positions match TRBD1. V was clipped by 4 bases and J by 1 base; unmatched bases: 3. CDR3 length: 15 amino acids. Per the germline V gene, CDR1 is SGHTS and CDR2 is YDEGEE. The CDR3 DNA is TGTGCCAGCAGCCCCGGGACAGGGGGGAACACTGAAGCTTTCTTT. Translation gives CASSPGTGGNTEAFF.

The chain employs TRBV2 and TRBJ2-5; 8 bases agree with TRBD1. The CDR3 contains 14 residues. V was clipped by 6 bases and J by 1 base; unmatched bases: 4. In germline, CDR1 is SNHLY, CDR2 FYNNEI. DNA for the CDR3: TGTGCCAGCAGGCGGACAGGGAGCCAAGAGACCCAGTACTTC. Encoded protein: CASRRTGSQETQYF. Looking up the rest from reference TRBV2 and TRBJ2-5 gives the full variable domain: EPEVTQTPSHQVTQMGQEVILRCVPISNHLYFYWYRQILGQKVEFLVSFYNNEISEKSEIFDDQFSVERPDGSNFTLKIRSTKLEDSAMYFCASRRTGSQETQYFGPGTRLLVL.